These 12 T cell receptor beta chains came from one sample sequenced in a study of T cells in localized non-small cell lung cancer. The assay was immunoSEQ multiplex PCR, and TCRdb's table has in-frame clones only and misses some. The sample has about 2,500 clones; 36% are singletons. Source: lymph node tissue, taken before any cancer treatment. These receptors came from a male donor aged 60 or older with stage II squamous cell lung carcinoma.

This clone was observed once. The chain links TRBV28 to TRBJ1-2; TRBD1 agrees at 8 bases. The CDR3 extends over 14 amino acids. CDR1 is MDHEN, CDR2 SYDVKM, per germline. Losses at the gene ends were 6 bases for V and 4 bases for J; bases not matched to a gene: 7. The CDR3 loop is CASRAGGFRYGYTF. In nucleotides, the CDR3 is TGTGCCAGCAGGGCAGGGGGCTTTCGCTATGGCTACACCTTC.

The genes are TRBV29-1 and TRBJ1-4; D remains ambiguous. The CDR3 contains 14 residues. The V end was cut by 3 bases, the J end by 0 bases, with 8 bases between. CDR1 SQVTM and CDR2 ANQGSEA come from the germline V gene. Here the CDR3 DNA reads TGCAGCGTTGACGGGAGCCCAACTAATGAAAAACTGTTTTTT. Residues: CSVDGSPTNEKLFF.

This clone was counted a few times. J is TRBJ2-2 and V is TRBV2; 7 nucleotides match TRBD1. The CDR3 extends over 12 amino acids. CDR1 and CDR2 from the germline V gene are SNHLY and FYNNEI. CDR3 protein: CGLQGENGELFF. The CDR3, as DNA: TGTGGACTGCAGGGGGAAAACGGGGAGCTGTTTTTT.

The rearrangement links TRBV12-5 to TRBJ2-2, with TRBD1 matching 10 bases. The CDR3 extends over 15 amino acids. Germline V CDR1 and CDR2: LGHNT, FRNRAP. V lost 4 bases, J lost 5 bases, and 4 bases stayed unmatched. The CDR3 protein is CASGWGQGNTGELFF. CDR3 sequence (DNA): TGTGCTAGTGGTTGGGGACAGGGGAATACCGGGGAGCTGTTTTTT.

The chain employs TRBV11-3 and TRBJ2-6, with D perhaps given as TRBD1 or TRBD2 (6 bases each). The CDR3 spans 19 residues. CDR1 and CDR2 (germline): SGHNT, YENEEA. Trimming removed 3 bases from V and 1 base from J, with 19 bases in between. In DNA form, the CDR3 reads TGTGCCAGCAGCTTGGGCGGGACATCATTCTCGTCTGGGGCCAACGTCCTGACTTTC. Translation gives CASSLGGTSFSSGANVLTF.

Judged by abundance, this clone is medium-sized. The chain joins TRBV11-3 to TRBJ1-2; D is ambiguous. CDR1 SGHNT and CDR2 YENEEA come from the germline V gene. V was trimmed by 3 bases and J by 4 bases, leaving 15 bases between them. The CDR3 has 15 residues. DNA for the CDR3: TGTGCCAGCAGCTTGGCTTTTGAAGCAAGCTATGGCTACACCTTC. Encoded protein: CASSLAFEASYGYTF.

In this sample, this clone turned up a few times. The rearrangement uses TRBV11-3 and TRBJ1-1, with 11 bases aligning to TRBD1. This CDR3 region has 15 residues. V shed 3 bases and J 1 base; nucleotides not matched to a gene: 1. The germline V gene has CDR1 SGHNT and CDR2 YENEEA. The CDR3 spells CASSFGTGGNTEAFF. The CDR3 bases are TGTGCCAGCAGCTTCGGGACAGGGGGGAACACTGAAGCTTTCTTT.

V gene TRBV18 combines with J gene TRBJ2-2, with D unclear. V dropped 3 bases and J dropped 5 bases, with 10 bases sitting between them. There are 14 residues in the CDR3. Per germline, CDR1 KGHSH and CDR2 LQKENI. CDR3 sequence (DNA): TGTGCCAGCTCACCCGGGCCTGGGACCGGGGAGCTGTTTTTT. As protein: CASSPGPGTGELFF.

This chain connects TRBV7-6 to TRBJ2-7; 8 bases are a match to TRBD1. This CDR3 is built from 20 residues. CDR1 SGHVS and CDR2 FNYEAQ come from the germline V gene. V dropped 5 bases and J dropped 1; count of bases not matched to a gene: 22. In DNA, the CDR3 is TGTGCCAGCAGCCCTATACTGGACAGGGAAAATGTGGGATGGTCCTACGAGCAGTACTTC. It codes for CASSPILDRENVGWSYEQYF.

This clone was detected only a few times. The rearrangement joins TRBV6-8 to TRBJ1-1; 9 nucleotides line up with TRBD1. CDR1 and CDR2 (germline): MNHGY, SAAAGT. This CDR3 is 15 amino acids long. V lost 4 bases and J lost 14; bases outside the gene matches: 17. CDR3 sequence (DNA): TGTGCCAGCAGTTCCCTAACTCCGGGACAGGGTGGGTCCTTCTTT. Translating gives CASSSLTPGQGGSFF.

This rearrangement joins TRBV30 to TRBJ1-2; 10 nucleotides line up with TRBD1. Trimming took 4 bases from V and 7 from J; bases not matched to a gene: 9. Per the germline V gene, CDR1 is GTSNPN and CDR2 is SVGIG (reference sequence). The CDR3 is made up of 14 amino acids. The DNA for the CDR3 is TGTGCCTGGAAGGGACAGGGGAGTCGTAGTGGCTACACCTTC. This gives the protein CAWKGQGSRSGYTF.

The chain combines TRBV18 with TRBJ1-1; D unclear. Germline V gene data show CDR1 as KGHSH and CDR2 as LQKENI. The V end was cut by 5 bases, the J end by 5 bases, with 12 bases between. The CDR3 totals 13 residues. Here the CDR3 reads CASSSVSNTEAFF. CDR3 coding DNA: TGTGCCAGCTCATCGGTTTCGAATACTGAAGCTTTCTTT. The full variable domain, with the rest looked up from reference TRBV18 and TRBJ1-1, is NAGVMQNPRHLVRRRGQEARLRCSPMKGHSHVYWYRQLPEEGLKFMVYLQKENIIDESGMPKERFSAEFPKEGPSILRIQQVVRGDSAAYFCASSSVSNTEAFFGQGTRLTVV.